This TCR beta chain was captured in a study of tumor-infiltrating lymphocytes in glioblastoma multiforme. Notes on the study in general: Clone frequencies may be distorted by unequal TCR transcripts per cell. T cells were not sorted into functional subsets. Just one glioblastoma patient contributed to the TCR-mutation comparison.

Comment on this clonotype: Its target is unknown.

The CDR3 is 11 amino acids. Germline CDR1 LGHNT, CDR2 FRNRAP. The V end was cut by 5 bases, the J end by 10 bases, with 12 bases between. TCRB libraries came from RNA via three nested multiplex PCR rounds. No unique molecular identifiers were described for these TCRB libraries. A single record per CDR3 protein comes from TCRdb applying MiXCR to the multiplex PCR reads. This repertoire shows approximately 16,000 distinct CDR3 sequences, over 65% found once; its top ten account for less than 50%. This receptor was identified in a male donor with glioblastoma. The source material was brain tumor tissue. This chain connects TRBV12-5 to TRBJ2-7; D is unclear. The CDR3 nucleotides are TGTGCTAGTGGTACCTCAGATAAACAGTACTTC. Residues: CASGTSDKQYF.